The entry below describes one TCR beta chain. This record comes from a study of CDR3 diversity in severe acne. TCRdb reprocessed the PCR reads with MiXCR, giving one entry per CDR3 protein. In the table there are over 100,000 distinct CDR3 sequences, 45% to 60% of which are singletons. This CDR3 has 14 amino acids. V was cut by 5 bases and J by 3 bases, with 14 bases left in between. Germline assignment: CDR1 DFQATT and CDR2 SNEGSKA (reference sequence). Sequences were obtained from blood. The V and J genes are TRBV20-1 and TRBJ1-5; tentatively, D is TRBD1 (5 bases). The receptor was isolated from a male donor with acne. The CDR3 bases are TGCAGTGCTGCACGGGGGGGTGTCAATCAGCCCCAGCATTTT. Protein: CSAARGGVNQPQHF.